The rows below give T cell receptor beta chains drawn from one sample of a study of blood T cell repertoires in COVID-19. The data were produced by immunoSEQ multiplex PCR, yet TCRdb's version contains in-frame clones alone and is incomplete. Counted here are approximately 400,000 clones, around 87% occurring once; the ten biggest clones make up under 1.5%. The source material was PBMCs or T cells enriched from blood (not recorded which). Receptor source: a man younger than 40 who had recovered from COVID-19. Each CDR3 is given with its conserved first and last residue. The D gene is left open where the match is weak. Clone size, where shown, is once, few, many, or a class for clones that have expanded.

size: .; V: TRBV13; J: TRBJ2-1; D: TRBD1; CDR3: CASSSGQTNEQFF; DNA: TGTGCCAGCAGCTCGGGACAGACTAATGAGCAGTTCTTC
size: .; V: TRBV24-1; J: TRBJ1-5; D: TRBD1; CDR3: CATSVDRGYSNQPQHF; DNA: TGTGCCACCAGTGTTGACAGGGGGTATAGCAATCAGCCCCAGCATTTT
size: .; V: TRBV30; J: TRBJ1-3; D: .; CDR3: CAWSVFRNTIYF; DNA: TGTGCCTGGAGTGTATTCCGGAACACCATATATTTT
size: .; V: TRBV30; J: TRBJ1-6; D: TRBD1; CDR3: CAWSGQGGTYNSPLHF; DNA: TGTGCCTGGAGCGGACAGGGTGGGACCTATAATTCACCCCTCCACTTT
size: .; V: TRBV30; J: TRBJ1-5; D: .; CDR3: CAWSPSASFSNQPQHF; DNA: TGTGCCTGGAGCCCCAGCGCATCATTTAGCAATCAGCCCCAGCATTTT
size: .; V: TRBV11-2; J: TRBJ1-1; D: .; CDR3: CASSPRTQGGPTMNTEAFF; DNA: TGTGCCAGCAGCCCCCGGACGCAGGGTGGACCTACCATGAACACTGAAGCTTTCTTT
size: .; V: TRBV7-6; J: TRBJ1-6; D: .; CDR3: CASSLGGLNSPLHF; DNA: TGTGCCAGCAGCTTAGGGGGACTGAATTCACCCCTCCACTTT
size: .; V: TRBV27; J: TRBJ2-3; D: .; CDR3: CASSLRRSTDTQYF; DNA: TGTGCCAGCAGCCTCCGTAGAAGCACAGATACGCAGTATTTT
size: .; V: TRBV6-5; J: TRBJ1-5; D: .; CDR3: CASRKDNMGGQPQHF; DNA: TGTGCCAGCAGAAAGGACAACATGGGGGGTCAGCCCCAGCATTTT
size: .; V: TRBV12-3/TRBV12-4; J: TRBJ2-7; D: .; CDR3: CASSLVLPYEQYF; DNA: TGTGCCAGCAGTTTGGTCCTACCCTACGAGCAGTACTTC
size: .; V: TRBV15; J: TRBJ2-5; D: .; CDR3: CATSRDWGPQYF; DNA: TGTGCCACCAGCAGAGACTGGGGGCCCCAGTACTTC
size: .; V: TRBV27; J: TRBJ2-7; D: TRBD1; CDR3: CASLRTGPPYEQYF; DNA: TGTGCCAGCCTTCGGACAGGGCCCCCCTACGAGCAGTACTTC
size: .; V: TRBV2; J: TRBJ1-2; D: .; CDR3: CASSTKGGTVGYTF; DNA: TGTGCCAGCAGTACGAAAGGGGGTACGGTTGGCTACACCTTC
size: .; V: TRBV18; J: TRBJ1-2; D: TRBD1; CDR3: CASLTGTGDGYTF; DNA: TGTGCCAGCTTAACGGGCACAGGGGATGGCTACACCTTC
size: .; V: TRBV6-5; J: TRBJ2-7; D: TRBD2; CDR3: CASSSVGGGESYEQYF; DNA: TGTGCCAGCAGTTCAGTCGGGGGAGGGGAATCCTACGAGCAGTACTTC
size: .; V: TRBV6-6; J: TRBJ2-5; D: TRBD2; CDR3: CASSMTSGGTETQYF; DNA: TGTGCCAGCAGTATGACTAGCGGGGGGACGGAGACCCAGTACTTC
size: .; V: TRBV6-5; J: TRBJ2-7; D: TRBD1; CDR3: CASRPTGIQYEQYF; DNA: TGTGCCAGCAGGCCGACAGGGATTCAATACGAGCAGTACTTC
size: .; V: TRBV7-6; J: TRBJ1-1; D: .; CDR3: CASSVTGGQVTEAFF; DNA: TGTGCCAGCAGCGTTACGGGGGGGCAGGTGACTGAAGCTTTCTTT
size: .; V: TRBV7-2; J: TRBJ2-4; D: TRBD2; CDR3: CASSPPLAGGPVGNIQYF; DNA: TGTGCCAGCAGCCCCCCACTAGCGGGGGGGCCCGTTGGAAACATTCAGTACTTC
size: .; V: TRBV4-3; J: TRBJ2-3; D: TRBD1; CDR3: CASSPQTETGNTQYF; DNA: TGCGCCAGCAGCCCGCAGACAGAGACAGGGAACACGCAGTATTTT
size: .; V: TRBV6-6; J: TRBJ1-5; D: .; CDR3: CASSSGGNQPQHF; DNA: TGTGCCAGCAGCTCAGGGGGCAATCAGCCCCAGCATTTT
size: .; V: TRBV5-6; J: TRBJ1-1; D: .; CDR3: CASSPNGGLGTEAFF; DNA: TGTGCCAGCAGCCCAAACGGAGGGTTGGGGACTGAAGCTTTCTTT
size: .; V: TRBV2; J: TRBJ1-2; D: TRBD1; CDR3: CASSRDSNYGYTF; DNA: TGTGCCAGCAGTAGGGACAGCAACTATGGCTACACCTTC
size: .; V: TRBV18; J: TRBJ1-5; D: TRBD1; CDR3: CASSPGTGGGQPQHF; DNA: TGTGCCAGCTCACCGGGGACAGGGGGAGGTCAGCCCCAGCATTTT
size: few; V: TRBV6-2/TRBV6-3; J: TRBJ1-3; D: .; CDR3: CASSVQVPSGNTIYF; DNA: TGTGCCAGCAGTGTCCAGGTGCCCTCTGGAAACACCATATATTTT
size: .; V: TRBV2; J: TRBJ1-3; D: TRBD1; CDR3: CASDLMAGQRNTIYF; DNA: TGTGCCAGCGACCTCATGGCGGGACAGCGAAACACCATATATTTT
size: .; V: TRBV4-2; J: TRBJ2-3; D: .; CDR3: CASSQGSDTDTQYF; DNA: TGTGCCAGCAGCCAAGGTAGCGACACAGATACGCAGTATTTT
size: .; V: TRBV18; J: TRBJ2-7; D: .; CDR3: CATSLGGGTYEQYF; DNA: TGTGCCACCTCTCTGGGAGGGGGTACCTACGAGCAGTACTTC
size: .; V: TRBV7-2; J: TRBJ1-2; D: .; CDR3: CASSLSEVGYGYTF; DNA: TGTGCCAGCAGCTTATCCGAGGTTGGCTATGGCTACACCTTC
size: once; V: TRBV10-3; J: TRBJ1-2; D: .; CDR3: CAISEGRGTSRNYGYTF; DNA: TGTGCCATCAGTGAGGGGCGGGGGACGTCGAGAAACTATGGCTACACCTTC
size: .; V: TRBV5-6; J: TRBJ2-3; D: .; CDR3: CASSRTGSTDTQYF; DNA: TGTGCCAGCAGCCGAACAGGTAGCACAGATACGCAGTATTTT
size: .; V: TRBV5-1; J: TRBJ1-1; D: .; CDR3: CASSLGMETGTEAFF; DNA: TGCGCCAGCAGCTTGGGGATGGAAACGGGCACTGAAGCTTTCTTT
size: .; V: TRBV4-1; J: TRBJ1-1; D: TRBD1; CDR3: CASSQSDRKQAEAFF; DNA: TGCGCCAGCAGCCAATCGGACAGGAAGCAGGCTGAAGCTTTCTTT
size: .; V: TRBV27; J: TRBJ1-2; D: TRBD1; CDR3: CASTRTGAANYGYTF; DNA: TGTGCCAGCACTAGAACAGGGGCCGCTAACTATGGCTACACCTTC
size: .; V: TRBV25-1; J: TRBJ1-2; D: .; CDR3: CASSPTFGQRANYGYTF; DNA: TGTGCCAGCAGTCCCACGTTTGGACAGAGAGCTAACTATGGCTACACCTTC
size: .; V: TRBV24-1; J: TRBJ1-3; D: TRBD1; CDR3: CATSDLPGTGEYTIYF; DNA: TGTGCCACCAGTGACCTACCCGGGACAGGGGAGTACACCATATATTTT
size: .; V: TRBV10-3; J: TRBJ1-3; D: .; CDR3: CAISRAGNGNTIYF; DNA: TGTGCCATCAGTCGTGCAGGGAATGGAAACACCATATATTTT
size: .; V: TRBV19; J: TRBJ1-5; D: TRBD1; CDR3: CASRAEGQINQPQHF; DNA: TGTGCCAGTCGGGCGGAGGGACAGATCAATCAGCCCCAGCATTTT
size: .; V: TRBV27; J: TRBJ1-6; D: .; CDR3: CASSFLAGSPLHF; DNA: TGTGCCAGCAGTTTCCTTGCGGGTTCACCCCTCCACTTT
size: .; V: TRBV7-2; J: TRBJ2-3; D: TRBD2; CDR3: CASSPGTSGTGTQYF; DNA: TGTGCCAGCAGCCCCGGGACTAGCGGCACGGGTACGCAGTATTTT
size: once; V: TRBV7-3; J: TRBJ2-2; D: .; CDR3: CASSLDRPNTGELFF; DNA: TGTGCCAGCAGCTTAGACAGACCGAACACCGGGGAGCTGTTTTTT
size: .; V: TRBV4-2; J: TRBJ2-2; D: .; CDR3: CASKVELLNTGELFF; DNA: TGTGCCAGCAAAGTAGAACTTCTGAACACCGGGGAGCTGTTTTTT
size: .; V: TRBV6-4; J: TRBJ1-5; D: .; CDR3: CASSRDINQPQHF; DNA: TGTGCCAGCAGCCGGGACATTAATCAGCCCCAGCATTTT
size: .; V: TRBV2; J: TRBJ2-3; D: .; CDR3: CASKRPATDTQYF; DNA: TGTGCCAGCAAGAGGCCAGCCACAGATACGCAGTATTTT
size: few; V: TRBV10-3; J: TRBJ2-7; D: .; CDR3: CATRDIGSGEQYF; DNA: TGTGCCACCCGGGACATCGGATCGGGGGAGCAGTACTTC
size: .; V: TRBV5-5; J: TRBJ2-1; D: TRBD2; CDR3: CASSLDGTSANEQFF; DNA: TGTGCCAGCAGCTTGGATGGGACTAGCGCGAATGAGCAGTTCTTC
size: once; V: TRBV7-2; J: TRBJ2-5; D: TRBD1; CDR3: CASSLDRGETQYF; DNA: TGTGCCAGCAGCTTAGACAGGGGGGAGACCCAGTACTTC
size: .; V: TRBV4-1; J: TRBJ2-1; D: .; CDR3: CASSQGEAPGSYNEQFF; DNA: TGCGCCAGCAGCCAAGGGGAGGCCCCCGGGTCCTACAATGAGCAGTTCTTC
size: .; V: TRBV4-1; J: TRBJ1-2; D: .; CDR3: CASSPPGASGYTF; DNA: TGCGCCAGCAGTCCCCCAGGGGCCAGTGGCTACACCTTC
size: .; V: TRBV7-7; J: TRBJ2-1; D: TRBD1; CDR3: CASSLEGQGYNEQFF; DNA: TGTGCCAGCAGCTTAGAGGGACAGGGATACAATGAGCAGTTCTTC
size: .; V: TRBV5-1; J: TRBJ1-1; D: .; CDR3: CASSFVGRTEAFF; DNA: TGCGCCAGCAGCTTTGTTGGCAGAACTGAAGCTTTCTTT